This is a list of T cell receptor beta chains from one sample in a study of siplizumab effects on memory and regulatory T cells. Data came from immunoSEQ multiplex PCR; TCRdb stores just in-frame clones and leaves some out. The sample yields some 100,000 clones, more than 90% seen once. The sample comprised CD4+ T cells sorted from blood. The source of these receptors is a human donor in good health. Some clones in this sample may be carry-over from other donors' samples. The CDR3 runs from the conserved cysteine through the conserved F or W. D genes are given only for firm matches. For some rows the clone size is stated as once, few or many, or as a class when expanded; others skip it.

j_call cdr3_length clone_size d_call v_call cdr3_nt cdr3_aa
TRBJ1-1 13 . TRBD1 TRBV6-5 TGTGCCAGCAGTCAGACAGGGCGCACTGAAGCTTTCTTT CASSQTGRTEAFF
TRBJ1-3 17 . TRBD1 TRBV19 TGTGCCAGTGGGGACTCGCGGGACAGTTGGTCGGGAAACACCATATATTTT CASGDSRDSWSGNTIYF
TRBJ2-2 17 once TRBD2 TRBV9 TGTGCCAGCAGCGTAGAGGCTAGCGGGAGGTTGGCCGGGGAGCTGTTTTTT CASSVEASGRLAGELFF
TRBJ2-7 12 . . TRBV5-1 TGCGCCAGCAGCACGGACTTCTACGAGCAGTACTTC CASSTDFYEQYF
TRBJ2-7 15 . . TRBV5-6 TGTGCCAGCAGCTTTCCACAGGGGAGGTTATACGAGCAGTACTTC CASSFPQGRLYEQYF
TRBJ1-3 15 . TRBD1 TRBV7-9 TGTGCCAGCAGCCCCATGACAGGGTTTGGAAACACCATATATTTT CASSPMTGFGNTIYF
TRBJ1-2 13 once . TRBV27 TGTGCCAGCAGTTTACTGGGTCTCTATGGCTACACCTTC CASSLLGLYGYTF
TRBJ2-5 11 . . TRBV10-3 TGTGCCATCAGTGAGAGAGAGACCCAGTACTTC CAISERETQYF
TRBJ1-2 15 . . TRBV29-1 TGCAGCGTTGAAACTTGGGGCCGAGGTAACTATGGCTACACCTTC CSVETWGRGNYGYTF
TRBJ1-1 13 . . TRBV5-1 TGCGCCAGCAGCTTGTCAGTGAACACTGAAGCTTTCTTT CASSLSVNTEAFF
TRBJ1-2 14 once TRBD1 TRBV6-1 TGTGCCAGCAGTGGGAACAGGGGGAACTATGGCTACACCTTC CASSGNRGNYGYTF
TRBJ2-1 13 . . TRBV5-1 TGCGCCAGCAGCAGGGTGTTGGGCAGTGAGCAGTTCTTC CASSRVLGSEQFF
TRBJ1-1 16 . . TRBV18 TGTGCCAGCTCACCGGCAGGAGCGGTAATGAACACTGAAGCTTTCTTT CASSPAGAVMNTEAFF
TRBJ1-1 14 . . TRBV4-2 TGTGCCAGCAGCCAAGATGGGGTGAACACTGAAGCTTTCTTT CASSQDGVNTEAFF
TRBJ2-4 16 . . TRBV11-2 TGTGCCAGCAGCTTAGTCGGACGGACGGGGCTAGGTGTTCAGTACTTC CASSLVGRTGLGVQYF
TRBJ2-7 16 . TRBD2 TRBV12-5 TGTGCTAGTGGCCTAGGGACTAGCCTGATCGGCTACGAGCAGTACTTC CASGLGTSLIGYEQYF
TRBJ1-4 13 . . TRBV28 TGTGCCAGCAGTCGGGAGAGGGGTGAAAAACTGTTTTTT CASSRERGEKLFF
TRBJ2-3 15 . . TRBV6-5 TGTGCCAGCTTGGGGAGGGACAGAGGCACAGATACGCAGTATTTT CASLGRDRGTDTQYF
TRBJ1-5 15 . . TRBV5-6 TGTGCCAGCAGCTTGGGTCGCCAGGGCAGCCAGCCCCAGCATTTT CASSLGRQGSQPQHF
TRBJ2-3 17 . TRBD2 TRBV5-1 TGCGCCAGCAGCTTGGAGGGGACTAGCGGGATCGCAGATACGCAGTATTTT CASSLEGTSGIADTQYF
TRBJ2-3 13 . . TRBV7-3 TGTGCCAGCGGACTAAGGGTTACAGATACGCAGTATTTT CASGLRVTDTQYF
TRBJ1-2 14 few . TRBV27 TGTGCCAGCAGTTTAAACTCGGTAAACTATGGCTACACCTTC CASSLNSVNYGYTF
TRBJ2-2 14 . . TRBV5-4 TGTGCCAGCAGCCAGGTCCTGAACACCGGGGAGCTGTTTTTT CASSQVLNTGELFF
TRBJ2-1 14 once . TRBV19 TGTGCCAGTAGTATCCGTAGTGGAGTTAATGAGCAGTTCTTC CASSIRSGVNEQFF
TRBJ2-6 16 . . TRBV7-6 TGTGCCAGCAGCCAATCGGGGGCCTCTGGGGCCAACGTCCTGACTTTC CASSQSGASGANVLTF
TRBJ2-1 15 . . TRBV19 TGTGCCAGTACCCCGGACTACCAGGCCTACAATGAGCAGTTCTTC CASTPDYQAYNEQFF
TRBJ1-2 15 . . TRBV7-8 TGTGCCAGCAGTCAGCTACGCGTGGGATTTCAAGGCTACACCTTC CASSQLRVGFQGYTF
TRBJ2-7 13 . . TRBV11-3 TGTGCCAGCAGCCCCAGTGGGAGCTACGAGCAGTACTTC CASSPSGSYEQYF
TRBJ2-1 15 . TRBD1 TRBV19 TGTGCCAGTAGTATCCGGACAGGGTTGTACAATGAGCAGTTCTTC CASSIRTGLYNEQFF
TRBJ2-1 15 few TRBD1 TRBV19 TGTGCCAGTAGTACTGAGGACAGGGAGACCAATGAGCAGTTCTTC CASSTEDRETNEQFF
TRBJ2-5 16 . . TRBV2 TGTGCCAGCAGTGGGGGTCTCAGTTTGGAGGTGGAGACCCAGTACTTC CASSGGLSLEVETQYF
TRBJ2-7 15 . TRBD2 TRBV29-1 TGCAGCGTCGGGGGGCGTAGCGGGAGGCCCGACGAGCAGTACTTC CSVGGRSGRPDEQYF
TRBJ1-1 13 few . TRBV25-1 TGTGCCAGCAGTGATGGAGGGACCACTGAAGCTTTCTTT CASSDGGTTEAFF
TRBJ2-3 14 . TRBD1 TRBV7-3 TGTGCCAGCAGCTTGGGACAGGGAGTAGATACGCAGTATTTT CASSLGQGVDTQYF
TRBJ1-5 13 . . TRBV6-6 TGTGCCAGCAGTGATGGAGGTGGTCAGCCCCAGCATTTT CASSDGGGQPQHF
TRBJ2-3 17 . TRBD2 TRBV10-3 TGTGCCATCAGTGAGGGACTAGCGGGCTGGAGCACAGATACGCAGTATTTT CAISEGLAGWSTDTQYF
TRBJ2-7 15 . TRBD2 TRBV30 TGTGCCTGGAGTGTAGCGGCGGGAGGGCCCTACGAGCAGTACTTC CAWSVAAGGPYEQYF
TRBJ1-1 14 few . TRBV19 TGTGCCAGTAGTATTTTAGGCGGGGGCACTGAAGCTTTCTTT CASSILGGGTEAFF
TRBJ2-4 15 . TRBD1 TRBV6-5 TGTGCCAGCAGTTGGACAGGTCTAGCCAAAAACATTCAGTACTTC CASSWTGLAKNIQYF
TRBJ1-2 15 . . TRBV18 TGTGCCAGCTCAGCCACCCAGAACGGGGTGGATGGCTACACCTTC CASSATQNGVDGYTF
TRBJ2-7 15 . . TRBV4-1 TGCGCCAGCAGCCAAGTAGGCAGAGGATGGAACGAGCAGTACTTC CASSQVGRGWNEQYF
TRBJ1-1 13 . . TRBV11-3 TGTGCCAGCAGCTTAAGGGTGAACACTGAAGCTTTCTTT CASSLRVNTEAFF